These 27 T cell receptor beta chains were sequenced from one sample in a study of blood T cell repertoires in COVID-19. Profiled with immunoSEQ multiplex PCR; TCRdb holds only in-frame clones, not every one. The profile shows about 130,000 clones, roughly 90% of them singletons. Sequencing was carried out using peripheral blood. Every receptor here comes from a man aged 55 to 70 with COVID-19, enrolled during active disease.

V gene TRBV15 combines with J gene TRBJ1-2; unclear D gene. Trimming took off 0 bases at V and 7 bases at J, with 12 bases between the two ends. The CDR3 length is 14 residues. Germline CDR1 LNHNV, CDR2 YYDKDF (reference sequence). The CDR3 region has the DNA TGTGCCACCAGCAGAGATTTCGGACTAACTGGCTACACCTTC. It translates to CATSRDFGLTGYTF.

The CDR3 coding sequence is TGTGCCAGCAGACGGGACAGCTACACAGATACGCAGTATTTT. Translating it yields CASRRDSYTDTQYF. The chain combines TRBV3-1 (or the pseudogene TRBV3-2) with TRBJ2-3; 7 bases agree with TRBD1. The V gene end was trimmed by 6 bases and the J gene end by 2 bases; junction bases not matched to a gene: 5. The CDR3 extends over 14 amino acids. From germline, CDR1 is LGHDT and CDR2 YNNKEL (reference sequence).

V gene TRBV19 combines with J gene TRBJ2-5; TRBD1 matches at 7 bases. Germline trimming cut 4 bases from V and 4 bases from J; bases unmatched to any gene: 21. The CDR3 extends over 19 amino acids. Germline V gene data show CDR1 as LNHDA and CDR2 as SQIVND (reference sequence). The CDR3 sequence is CASSTGGRYRGRHGETQYF. CDR3 nucleotide sequence: TGTGCCAGTAGTACCGGAGGACGATACAGGGGTCGACATGGAGAGACCCAGTACTTC.

V gene TRBV14 combines with J gene TRBJ2-3, with 7 nucleotides matching TRBD1. With V trimmed by 0 bases and J by 3 bases, 6 bases remained unmatched. The CDR3 is 16 residues long. CDR1 is SGHDN, CDR2 FVKESK, per germline. CDR3 loop: CASSQERGPRTDTQYF. The CDR3 DNA reads as TGTGCCAGCAGCCAAGAAAGGGGGCCTCGGACAGATACGCAGTATTTT.

The count of this clone is one. The gene calls are TRBV19 and TRBJ2-1; 9 bases are a match to TRBD1. This CDR3 spans 14 amino acids. Unmatched junction bases numbered 9, after V lost 8 bases and J lost 7 bases. In germline, CDR1 is LNHDA, CDR2 SQIVND (reference sequence). The CDR3 DNA reads as TGTGCCAGTCGTGAGACAGGGGGTACGAATGAGCAGTTCTTC. Translating gives CASRETGGTNEQFF.

J is TRBJ1-1 and V is TRBV3-1 (or the pseudogene TRBV3-2); weak D call: TRBD1 (5 bases). Germline V gives CDR1 LGHDT, CDR2 YNNKEL (reference sequence). V shed 7 bases and J shed 6 bases, with 15 bases lying between them. This CDR3 contains 13 residues. DNA of the CDR3: TGTGCCAGCACCCTGGGGGGAGGTGCTGAAGCTTTCTTT. As protein: CASTLGGGAEAFF.

The V and J genes are TRBV30 and TRBJ1-4, with D perhaps TRBD1 (5 bases). V lost 5 bases to trimming and J lost 5 bases, with 15 bases between them. CDR1 GTSNPN and CDR2 SVGIG come from the germline V gene (reference sequence). CDR3 length equals 14 residues. CDR3 in DNA: TGTGCCTGGCGGGGGTATGGAGGCAATGAAAAACTGTTTTTT. Its translation is CAWRGYGGNEKLFF.

This clone was picked up many times. V is TRBV19 and J is TRBJ1-2; the D gene is possibly TRBD1 (6 bases). Germline V CDR1 and CDR2: LNHDA, SQIVND (reference sequence). V was cut by 4 bases and J by 1 base, with 10 bases left in between. This CDR3 comprises 14 residues. The CDR3 sequence: CASSRTVINYGYTF. The CDR3 bases are TGTGCCAGTAGTAGGACAGTGATTAACTATGGCTACACCTTC.

The chain employs TRBV29-1 and TRBJ2-5, with 7 bases fitting TRBD1. There are 15 residues in the CDR3. Germline loops: CDR1 SQVTM, CDR2 ANQGSEA. The trim removed 3 bases at V and 2 bases at J, leaving 9 bases unmatched. CDR3 loop: CSVDRMGQTQETQYF. The CDR3 nucleotides read TGCAGCGTTGATCGCATGGGACAGACACAAGAGACCCAGTACTTC.

The gene calls are TRBV6-5 and TRBJ2-5; perhaps TRBD1 as D (5 bases). V lost 6 bases, J lost 4 bases, and 15 bases lay in between. Germline lookup yields CDR1 MNHEY and CDR2 SVGAGI. This CDR3 comprises 14 residues. The CDR3 protein is CASRRTGQGETQYF. The CDR3 coding sequence is TGTGCCAGCAGACGAACAGGTCAAGGAGAGACCCAGTACTTC.

This chain connects TRBV15 to TRBJ1-1, with D maybe TRBD1 (6 bases). The CDR3 loop spans 15 amino acids. Trimming took 4 bases from V and 3 from J, leaving 15 bases between them. Germline V gene data show CDR1 as LNHNV and CDR2 as YYDKDF (reference sequence). The CDR3 DNA reads TGTGCCACCAGCAATTTAGGACAGTCCTACACTGAAGCTTTCTTT. This translates into CATSNLGQSYTEAFF.

The chain carries TRBV6-6 and TRBJ1-3; maybe TRBD1 (5 bases). Germline CDR1 reads MNHNY; CDR2 reads SVGAGI (reference sequence). The CDR3 covers 16 residues. V lost 5 bases and J lost 4, with 18 bases in between. The CDR3 protein is CASSPTPPGQGNTIYF. CDR3 coding DNA: TGTGCCAGCAGTCCCACCCCCCCAGGGCAAGGAAACACCATATATTTT.

This rearrangement joins TRBV4-3 to TRBJ2-1, with 8 bases identical to TRBD2. CDR1 and CDR2 (germline): LGHNA, YSLEER. V dropped 1 base and J dropped 7; count of bases not matched to a gene: 6. The CDR3 totals 15 residues. CDR3 in amino acids: CASSQAGGGRNEQFF. The CDR3 nucleotides are TGCGCCAGCAGCCAAGCCGGGGGGGGGAGGAATGAGCAGTTCTTC.

This clone was picked up one time. The V gene is TRBV5-6, the J gene TRBJ2-2, with 7 nucleotides matching TRBD2. Germline lookup yields CDR1 SGHDT and CDR2 YYEEEE. V shed 4 bases, J shed 4 bases, and the junction held 7 bases outside the gene matches. This CDR3 is 15 amino acids long. For the CDR3, the DNA is TGTGCCAGCAGCCCTAGCGGACGGGTCACCGGGGAGCTGTTTTTT. It is translated as CASSPSGRVTGELFF.

The chain uses TRBV28 and TRBJ1-2; 9 nucleotides align to TRBD1. Germline-derived CDR1 and CDR2 are MDHEN and SYDVKM. This CDR3 is built from 13 residues. J was trimmed by 8 bases and V by 5 bases; bases with no gene match: 6. This chain's CDR3 is CASSIPGQGGYTF. CDR3 nucleotides: TGTGCCAGCAGTATACCGGGACAGGGAGGCTACACCTTC.

This clone was counted only a few times. The V gene is TRBV9, the J gene TRBJ1-4; 7 bases map to TRBD1. CDR3 length: 15 amino acids. Germline V CDR1 and CDR2: SGDLS, YYNGEE. Losses at the gene ends were 4 bases for V and 4 bases for J; bases not matched to a gene: 7. The CDR3 nucleotides read TGTGCCAGCAGCCCCCGACAGGGCCTTAATGAAAAACTGTTTTTT. Translating gives CASSPRQGLNEKLFF.

V is TRBV9 and J is TRBJ1-3; no clear D. The CDR3 is 11 amino acids. Trimming stripped 4 bases from V and 8 bases from J, with 7 bases between. The V gene's germline CDR1 is SGDLS and CDR2 YYNGEE. Here the CDR3 reads CASSPVDTIYF. For the CDR3, the DNA is TGTGCCAGCAGCCCCGTCGACACCATATATTTT.

This sequence joins TRBV7-2 and TRBJ2-7, with D possibly TRBD1 on 6 matching bases. The CDR3 loop spans 15 amino acids. Germline lookup yields CDR1 SGHTA and CDR2 FQGNSA. Trimming shortened V by 2 bases and J by 2 bases, and 13 bases separated the two germline ends. The chain's CDR3 is CASSLLGAITYEQYF. The CDR3, as DNA: TGTGCCAGCAGCTTACTGGGGGCTATCACCTACGAGCAGTACTTC.

V usage is TRBV5-1 and J usage is TRBJ1-1; 10 bases align to TRBD1. CDR1 is SGHRS, CDR2 YFSETQ, per germline. CDR3 length: 14 residues. V was clipped by 8 bases and J by 4 bases; unmatched bases: 8. CDR3 sequence (DNA): TGCGCCAGTACCCTGACAGGGGGCGGCACTGAAGCTTTCTTT. Translating gives CASTLTGGGTEAFF.

The chain is built from TRBV7-3 and TRBJ2-5; a weak D match, TRBD1 (6 bases). Trimming shortened V by 5 bases and J by 0 bases, and 13 bases separated the two germline ends. CDR1 SGHTA and CDR2 FQGTGA come from the germline V gene. The CDR3 runs 15 residues. The CDR3 here is CASSLLGTYQETQYF. CDR3 bases: TGTGCCAGCAGCCTGCTCGGGACATACCAAGAGACCCAGTACTTC.

The sample holds a few counts of this clone. V and J are TRBV7-6 and TRBJ2-1; 8 bases fit TRBD2. The V gene's germline CDR1 is SGHVS and CDR2 FNYEAQ. The CDR3 has 14 amino acids. With 6 bases clipped from V and 5 bases from J, the junction kept 6 bases outside the gene matches. DNA of the CDR3: TGTGCCAGCAGTTCACACGGGGGGGACAATGAGCAGTTCTTC. It yields the protein CASSSHGGDNEQFF.

The chain employs TRBV5-6 and TRBJ2-5, with 12 bases fitting TRBD2. This CDR3 has 17 residues. Germline CDR1 is SGHDT and CDR2 is YYEEEE. The J segment lost 4 bases and the V segment lost 0 bases, leaving 7 bases of the junction unmatched. The CDR3 loop is CASSLGIASGGAETQYF. CDR3 DNA sequence: TGTGCCAGCAGCTTGGGAATTGCTAGCGGGGGGGCAGAGACCCAGTACTTC. The full variable domain, completed using reference TRBV5-6 and TRBJ2-5, is DAGVTQSPTHLIKTRGQQVTLRCSPKSGHDTVSWYQQALGQGPQFIFQYYEEEERQRGNFPDRFSGHQFPNYSSELNVNALLLGDSALYLCASSLGIASGGAETQYFGPGTRLLVL.

CDR3 amino acids: CASSALAGDTGELFF. In nucleotides, the CDR3 is TGCGCCAGCAGCGCACTAGCGGGGGACACCGGGGAGCTGTTTTTT. The chain carries TRBV5-1 and TRBJ2-2; 11 positions match TRBD2. After removal of 4 bases from V and 3 bases from J, the junction contained 2 bases not matched to a gene. Per germline, CDR1 SGHRS and CDR2 YFSETQ. This CDR3 contains 15 residues.

The rearrangement joins TRBV27 to TRBJ2-7, with 9 bases matching TRBD1. The trim removed 0 bases at V and 2 bases at J, leaving 5 bases unmatched. Per the germline V gene, CDR1 is MNHEY and CDR2 is SMNVEV (reference sequence). This CDR3 is built from 16 residues. The CDR3 sequence is CASSLSMGQGTYEQYF. The CDR3 coding sequence is TGTGCCAGCAGTTTATCGATGGGACAGGGAACCTACGAGCAGTACTTC.

This chain joins TRBV10-3 and TRBJ2-3, with TRBD2 matching over 9 bases. From germline, CDR1 is ENHRY and CDR2 SYGVKD. The J segment lost 1 base and the V segment lost 10 bases, leaving 12 bases of the junction unmatched. CDR3 length: 16 residues. Here the CDR3 DNA reads TGTGCCACCAAGGGGGTTAGCGGGGGTGGCACAGATACGCAGTATTTT. It encodes CATKGVSGGGTDTQYF.

The V call is TRBV6-4, the J call TRBJ2-1; maybe TRBD1 (6 bases). In germline, CDR1 is MRHNA, CDR2 SNTAGT. CDR3 length equals 13 residues. The germline V and J ends were trimmed by 3 bases and 10 bases, with 13 bases remaining between them. DNA for the CDR3: TGTGCCAGCAGTGAAATGGGGGCAGGGGAGCAGTTCTTC. Protein: CASSEMGAGEQFF.

This clone has a single count. The chain joins TRBV7-3 to TRBJ1-6; TRBD1 agrees at 9 bases. Germline-derived CDR1 and CDR2 are SGHTA and FQGTGA. Trimming took 5 bases from V and 9 from J; bases not matched to a gene: 2. The CDR3 extends over 13 amino acids. This CDR3 is CASSPDRGSPLHF. The CDR3 DNA reads as TGTGCCAGCAGCCCGGACAGGGGTTCACCCCTCCACTTT.